The sequence of this TCR beta chain was determined in a study of technical replicates of blood from a handful of donors. The assay was immunoSEQ multiplex PCR, and TCRdb's table has in-frame clones only and misses some. The sample carries tens of thousands of clones, more than 80% recorded once. J gave up 5 bases and V 4 bases, and 7 bases lay outside the gene matches. From germline, CDR1 is SGHRS and CDR2 YFSETQ. The CDR3 consists of 16 residues. The sequencing input was T cells isolated from PBMCs. The rearrangement links TRBV5-1 to TRBJ2-1, with 12 positions matching TRBD1. The receptor was isolated from a human donor in good health. The CDR3 DNA sequence: TGCGCCAGCAGCCTGGGGGACAGGGGGCTAAACAATGAGCAGTTCTTC. This gives the protein CASSLGDRGLNNEQFF.